This entry lists 14 T cell receptor beta chains sequenced from one sample in a study of OX40 agonist ivuxolimab in advanced cancers. Generated by immunoSEQ multiplex PCR, the TCRdb table keeps only in-frame clones and is missing some. The top ten clones hold around 10% of a sample with approximately 80,000 clones, about 94% of them seen once. The input for sequencing was CD4+ or CD8+ T cells sorted from blood, taken in a trial of the OX40 agonist ivuxolimab. The origin of the receptors is an adult with an advanced solid tumor such as melanoma, head and neck, liver or kidney cancer.

The V call is TRBV19, the J call TRBJ1-2, with D possibly matching TRBD1 (6 bases). The germline gives CDR1 LNHDA, CDR2 SQIVND (reference sequence). V was shortened by 7 bases and J by 2 bases, with 29 bases between the two germline ends. The CDR3 is 19 amino acids. CDR3 region: CASIGASGLGAGRNYGYTF. CDR3 coding DNA: TGTGCCAGTATTGGGGCCTCGGGGTTGGGGGCCGGCCGGAACTATGGCTACACCTTC.

The chain links TRBV28 to TRBJ2-3; D is perhaps TRBD2 (6 bases). Germline V gene sequence: CDR1 MDHEN, CDR2 SYDVKM. The CDR3 is 18 residues long. Trimming pared 7 bases from V and 0 bases from J, leaving 23 bases between. The CDR3 nucleotides read TGTGCCAGCACCTTGCTCTATCCTAGCGTTAGTAGCACAGATACGCAGTATTTT. Residues: CASTLLYPSVSSTDTQYF.

As regards this clone: Other DNA sequences in the sample encode the same CDR3. The chain carries TRBV4-1 and TRBJ2-7; D remains ambiguous. The CDR3 covers 13 residues. Germline V lookup: CDR1 MGHRA, CDR2 YSYEKL. V was trimmed by 3 bases and J by 3 bases, leaving 9 bases between them. The CDR3 protein is CASSQEKGYEQYF. CDR3 nucleotides: TGCGCCAGCAGCCAGGAGAAGGGCTACGAGCAGTACTTC.

The chain joins TRBV4-1 to TRBJ2-7; 7 bases fit TRBD1. This CDR3 spans 15 amino acids. After removal of 0 bases from V and 5 bases from J, the junction contained 7 bases not matched to a gene. Germline CDR1 reads MGHRA; CDR2 reads YSYEKL. For the CDR3, the DNA is TGCGCCAGCAGCCAAGACGGGGACAGTTCCGACGAGCAGTACTTC. Translating it yields CASSQDGDSSDEQYF.

A word on this clone: Other DNA sequences in the sample encode the same CDR3. V gene TRBV27 combines with J gene TRBJ2-1; D possibly corresponds to TRBD1 (6 bases). Trimming removed 3 bases at V and 6 bases at J, with 9 bases between. Germline CDR1 is MNHEY and CDR2 is SMNVEV (reference sequence). The CDR3 extends over 13 amino acids. For the CDR3, the DNA is TGTGCCAGCAGTTTCAGGGGCGGCAATGAGCAGTTCTTC. This sequence encodes CASSFRGGNEQFF.

The chain uses TRBV11-2 and TRBJ1-3, with D maybe TRBD1 (5 bases). Germline lookup yields CDR1 SGHAT and CDR2 FQNNGV. The CDR3 extends over 14 amino acids. The V end lost 4 bases, the J end lost 7 bases, and 14 bases lay between the germline ends. CDR3 residues: CASSSQGEGNTIYF. The DNA for the CDR3 is TGTGCCAGCAGCTCACAAGGGGAGGGTAACACCATATATTTT.

This sequence joins TRBV28 and TRBJ1-4, with TRBD1 identical over 7 bases. With V trimmed by 5 bases and J by 15 bases, 6 bases remained unmatched. Germline lookup yields CDR1 MDHEN and CDR2 SYDVKM. The CDR3 runs 11 residues. The CDR3 region has the DNA TGTGCCAGCAGTCATCCGGGACAGATGTTTTTT. This translates into CASSHPGQMFF.

The CDR3 reads CASRGQGESEQYF. The CDR3, as DNA: TGTGCCAGCAGGGGACAGGGGGAAAGCGAGCAGTACTTC. This chain links TRBV18 with TRBJ2-7; TRBD1 matches 11 bases. This CDR3 comprises 13 residues. The V gene end was trimmed by 8 bases and the J gene end by 6 bases; junction bases not matched to a gene: 6. Germline V CDR1 and CDR2: KGHSH, LQKENI.

The chain combines TRBV4-3 with TRBJ2-1; D remains ambiguous. Germline V lookup: CDR1 LGHNA, CDR2 YSLEER. V lost 3 bases, J lost 1 base, and 7 bases lay in between. The CDR3 loop spans 14 amino acids. The CDR3 region has the DNA TGCGCCAGCAGCCAGGAGCAGTCCTACAATGAGCAGTTCTTC. Amino acids: CASSQEQSYNEQFF.

This CDR3 reads CASTPQWDGYTF. As DNA, the CDR3 is TGTGCCAGCACGCCCCAATGGGACGGCTACACCTTC. The chain uses TRBV28 and TRBJ1-2; tentative D call: TRBD1 (5 bases). V was pared by 7 bases and J by 8 bases, with 14 bases between. Germline CDR1 reads MDHEN; CDR2 reads SYDVKM. The CDR3 is made up of 12 amino acids.

This sequence joins TRBV9 and TRBJ1-1, with D perhaps TRBD1 (6 bases). V was shortened by 6 bases and J by 0 bases, with 15 bases between the two germline ends. Germline assignment: CDR1 SGDLS and CDR2 YYNGEE. The length of the CDR3 is 15 residues. In DNA, the CDR3 is TGTGCCAGCACCCTCGGGGGGCGCTTGAACACTGAAGCTTTCTTT. Translation gives CASTLGGRLNTEAFF.

The chain joins TRBV28 to TRBJ1-6, with no clear D. Germline loops: CDR1 MDHEN, CDR2 SYDVKM. The CDR3 has 15 amino acids. The V and J ends lost 3 bases and 0 bases respectively, with 6 bases between them. CDR3 in DNA: TGTGCCAGCAGTTTGTTAAGCTCCTATAATTCACCCCTCCACTTT. Amino acids: CASSLLSSYNSPLHF.

CDR3 residues: CASSPRDIPAGELFF. DNA of the CDR3: TGCGCCAGCAGCCCCCGGGACATTCCTGCCGGGGAGCTGTTTTTT. The V gene is TRBV5-1, the J gene TRBJ2-2, with D possibly matching TRBD1 (6 bases). Germline V CDR1 and CDR2: SGHRS, YFSETQ. V lost 4 bases and J 6 bases, leaving 16 bases between the germline ends. The CDR3 runs 15 residues.

Here the CDR3 reads CASTWGDTQYF. The CDR3 DNA reads as TGTGCCAGCACGTGGGGAGATACGCAGTATTTT. The V and J genes are TRBV6-5 and TRBJ2-3; D is undetermined. From germline, CDR1 is MNHEY and CDR2 SVGAGI. This CDR3 region has 11 residues. The V end was cut by 7 bases, the J end by 5 bases, with 7 bases between.